These 30 T cell receptor beta chains share one sample of origin, sequenced in a study of post-analysis software for immune sequencing data. Unique molecular identifiers had been added to the TCR beta cDNA libraries. Using its own MiXCR run on the PCR reads, TCRdb lists one record per CDR3 protein. The data show some 240,000 distinct CDR3 sequences, 35% to 45% seen once. Study findings and constraints: With TRBV5-6, TRBV5-1 and TRBV20-1 included, about five TRBV segments were more frequent in patients than in controls.

Their antigens remain unidentified. Sequencing input: blood. These TCRs come from a girl between 5 and 17 years old with multiple sclerosis.

This sequence joins TRBV6-5 and TRBJ2-3; TRBD2 matches 8 bases. The trim removed 4 bases at V and 3 bases at J, leaving 6 bases unmatched. The CDR3 spans 15 residues. Germline V gene lookup returns CDR1 MNHEY and CDR2 SVGAGI. The CDR3 loop is CASSSTGGGTDTQYF. CDR3 coding DNA: TGTGCCAGCAGTTCGACGGGGGGGGGGACAGATACGCAGTATTTT.

The gene calls are TRBV6-5 and TRBJ2-7, with unresolved D. Trimming cost V 2 bases and J 2 bases, with 13 bases left between them. The CDR3 consists of 15 residues. CDR1 and CDR2 from the germline V gene are MNHEY and SVGAGI. CDR3 nucleotides: TGTGCCAGCAGTTACAGCCGGAATGGACCCTACGAGCAGTACTTC. Its protein product is CASSYSRNGPYEQYF.

This clonotype appeared many times. The gene calls are TRBV11-2 and TRBJ2-1, with 9 bases that match TRBD1. V gave up 3 bases and J gave up 3 bases; unmatched junction bases: 9. CDR3 length equals 17 residues. CDR1 and CDR2 (germline): SGHAT, FQNNGV. CDR3 in DNA: TGTGCCAGCAGCTTCCTAGGGGACAGGGCCAGCTACAATGAGCAGTTCTTC. Protein: CASSFLGDRASYNEQFF.

The sample holds many counts of this clonotype. The gene calls are TRBV7-2 and TRBJ2-1, with TRBD2 identical over 8 bases. Germline V lookup: CDR1 SGHTA, CDR2 FQGNSA. With V trimmed by 0 bases and J by 10 bases, 11 bases remained unmatched. The CDR3 spans 16 residues. CDR3 region: CASSLAGAGVRNEQFF. As DNA, the CDR3 is TGTGCCAGCAGCTTAGCGGGAGCGGGAGTAAGAAACGAGCAGTTCTTC.

This clonotype occurred a few times. V is TRBV27 and J is TRBJ2-5, with D perhaps matching TRBD1 (5 bases). In germline, CDR1 is MNHEY, CDR2 SMNVEV (reference sequence). V lost 6 bases and J 5 bases, leaving 25 bases between the germline ends. CDR3 length: 17 amino acids. Here the CDR3 reads CASSSETGALLQETQYF. CDR3 in DNA: TGTGCCAGCAGCTCCGAAACTGGGGCACTTTTACAGGAGACCCAGTACTTC.

In DNA form, the CDR3 reads TGCAGTGCTATGTTTAGCGGGAGATTGACCTACAATGAGCAGTTCTTC. Residues: CSAMFSGRLTYNEQFF. The gene calls are TRBV20-1 and TRBJ2-1, with TRBD2 identical over 9 bases. The CDR3 contains 16 residues. The J segment lost 2 bases and the V segment lost 4 bases, leaving 9 bases of the junction unmatched. Germline assignment: CDR1 DFQATT and CDR2 SNEGSKA (reference sequence).

This clonotype showed up many times. The chain joins TRBV12-3 or TRBV12-4 to TRBJ1-2; no clear D. V was trimmed by 8 bases and J by 8 bases, leaving 15 bases between them. CDR3 size: 12 residues. This chain's CDR3 is CASWRGTRGYTF. The DNA of the CDR3 is TGTGCCAGCTGGAGAGGCACTCGGGGCTACACCTTC.

This chain uses TRBV20-1 with TRBJ2-5, with a tentative D call TRBD2 (6 bases). Germline V gives CDR1 DFQATT, CDR2 SNEGSKA (reference sequence). CDR3 length: 14 residues. The V end was cut by 3 bases, the J end by 3 bases, with 14 bases between. The CDR3 is CSASGSGSEETQYF. The CDR3 bases are TGCAGTGCTAGTGGAAGCGGGTCAGAAGAGACCCAGTACTTC.

V and J are TRBV29-1 and TRBJ1-2; no clear D gene. V dropped 6 bases and J dropped 7 bases, with 12 bases sitting between them. The CDR3 covers 11 residues. The germline gives CDR1 SQVTM, CDR2 ANQGSEA. CDR3 sequence (DNA): TGCAGCGTGGAGGGTCGGAGTGGCTACACCTTC. Encoded protein: CSVEGRSGYTF.

This clonotype was seen at least ten times. This chain uses TRBV14 with TRBJ1-2, with a tentative D call TRBD1 (5 bases). Germline CDR1 and CDR2: SGHDN and FVKESK. With 8 bases removed from V and 2 bases from J, the gap between germline ends came to 12 bases. This CDR3 is built from 13 residues. The CDR3 loop is CASRGVANYGYTF. CDR3 nucleotide sequence: TGTGCCAGCCGAGGGGTGGCCAACTATGGCTACACCTTC.

This clonotype was seen many times. The J gene is TRBJ2-3, the V gene TRBV27, with D possibly matching TRBD2 (6 bases). Looked up from germline, CDR1 is MNHEY and CDR2 is SMNVEV (reference sequence). The CDR3 loop spans 15 amino acids. Deletions cut 5 bases from V and 6 bases from J, with 18 bases between. This CDR3 is CASSQLATEADTQYF. DNA of the CDR3: TGTGCCAGCAGTCAACTAGCTACTGAAGCGGATACGCAGTATTTT.

This clonotype was observed at least ten times. The V call is TRBV7-8, the J call TRBJ2-5; 8 positions match TRBD1. The CDR3 loop spans 16 amino acids. Germline values: CDR1 SGHVS, CDR2 FQNEAQ. Losses at the gene ends were 7 bases for V and 5 bases for J; bases not matched to a gene: 15. The CDR3 sequence is CASTPRSAGGLETQYF. CDR3 nucleotide sequence: TGTGCCAGCACCCCTCGGTCGGCAGGGGGCCTGGAGACCCAGTACTTC.

This clonotype has ten or more counts. J is TRBJ1-6 and V is TRBV28; D not resolved. Deletions cut 7 bases from V and 3 bases from J, with 16 bases between. This CDR3 has 16 amino acids. Germline CDR1 reads MDHEN; CDR2 reads SYDVKM. As DNA, the CDR3 is TGTGCCAGCAAGAGAGGAGCGAGCGACTATAATTCACCCCTCCACTTT. Encoded protein: CASKRGASDYNSPLHF.

CDR3 sequence: CASSSRSPSRDEQFF. CDR3 DNA sequence: TGTGCCAGCAGCTCCAGATCCCCCAGTAGGGATGAGCAGTTCTTC. The chain has TRBV7-9 and TRBJ2-1; D gene unclear. CDR1 SEHNR and CDR2 FQNEAQ come from the germline V gene (reference sequence). The CDR3 totals 15 residues. With 4 bases removed from V and 8 bases from J, the gap between germline ends came to 18 bases.

There are many counts of this clonotype. The chain links TRBV4-1 to TRBJ2-5, with a weak D call TRBD1 (5 bases). The CDR3 runs 14 residues. From germline, CDR1 is MGHRA and CDR2 YSYEKL. The ends were cut back, 3 bases at V and 4 bases at J, with 12 bases in the middle. CDR3 sequence: CASSQKDIRETQYF. DNA of the CDR3: TGCGCCAGCAGCCAGAAGGACATTCGAGAGACCCAGTACTTC.

This clonotype has ten or more counts. V usage is TRBV6-1 and J usage is TRBJ2-7; 9 bases map to TRBD1. The CDR3 length is 17 residues. From germline, CDR1 is MNHNS and CDR2 SASEGT. Trimming cost V 8 bases and J 2 bases; bases outside gene matches: 16. This chain's CDR3 is CASETGTGRMTTYEQYF. The CDR3 DNA reads as TGTGCCAGCGAGACCGGGACAGGGCGGATGACTACCTACGAGCAGTACTTC.

In this sample, this clonotype turned up many times. The V and J genes are TRBV29-1 and TRBJ2-5, with D possibly being TRBD2 (7 bases). CDR1 is SQVTM, CDR2 ANQGSEA, per germline. The CDR3 length is 13 residues. Trimming cost V 3 bases and J 4 bases, with 12 bases left between them. The CDR3 nucleotides read TGCAGCGTTGAGGACCGGGGGGCAGAGACCCAGTACTTC. Translation: CSVEDRGAETQYF.

On this clonotype: The junction does not match germline at one end; this may be a read error. This rearrangement joins TRBV7-2 to TRBJ2-7; 7 nucleotides match TRBD1. The CDR3 totals 13 residues. The V gene's germline CDR1 is SGHTA and CDR2 FQGNSA. The CDR3 sequence: CASSLQGYYEQYF. The CDR3 coding sequence is TGTGCTAGCAGCTTACAGGGGTACTACGAGCAGTACTTC.

This clonotype was counted a few times. The gene calls are TRBV6-2 or TRBV6-3 and TRBJ2-5; no clear D gene. V was trimmed by 4 bases and J by 0 bases, leaving 9 bases between them. CDR1 is MNHEY and CDR2 is SVGEGT in the germline V gene. The CDR3 runs to 14 residues. CDR3 DNA sequence: TGTGCCAGCAGTTTCCGGCGGTACCAAGAGACCCAGTACTTC. This sequence encodes CASSFRRYQETQYF.

Concerning this clonotype itself: A much larger clone lies one base from this, so it may be a read error. Here the CDR3 reads CASSPGGQGGNEQYF. CDR3 coding DNA: TGTGCCAGCAGCCCAGGGGGACAGGGAGGGAATGAGCAGTACTTC. V is TRBV13 and J is TRBJ2-7; 9 positions match TRBD1. The J segment lost 7 bases and the V segment lost 5 bases, leaving 12 bases of the junction unmatched. CDR3 size: 15 residues. The germline V gene encodes CDR1 PRHDT and CDR2 FYEKMQ (reference sequence).

The chain combines TRBV5-1 with TRBJ2-2; D is unclear. The CDR3 covers 15 residues. CDR1 is SGHRS and CDR2 is YFSETQ in the germline V gene. V was shortened by 1 base and J by 6 bases, with 13 bases between the two germline ends. CDR3 protein: CASSLSMADPGELFF. CDR3 nucleotide sequence: TGCGCCAGCAGCTTGAGCATGGCGGATCCCGGGGAGCTGTTTTTT.

This clonotype was seen many times. The genes are TRBV6-1 and TRBJ1-2; 7 bases agree with TRBD1. Germline V gene sequence: CDR1 MNHNS, CDR2 SASEGT. This CDR3 region has 18 residues. V trimming: 6 bases; J trimming: 3 bases; junction bases outside the gene matches: 19. In DNA form, the CDR3 reads TGTGCCAGCAGAGACGGGGACAGCTCCGCGTACCGGGACTATGGCTACACCTTC. Its protein is CASRDGDSSAYRDYGYTF.

The table lists this clonotype with many counts. The chain couples TRBV7-9 to TRBJ1-1; no clear D gene. Germline loops: CDR1 SEHNR, CDR2 FQNEAQ (reference sequence). Trimming cost V 3 bases and J 1 base, with 6 bases left between them. This CDR3 spans 13 amino acids. The CDR3 coding sequence is TGTGCCAGCAGCTTTAAAGAGAACACTGAAGCTTTCTTT. It encodes CASSFKENTEAFF.

This clonotype was counted at least ten times. The rearrangement links TRBV15 to TRBJ2-5; tentatively, D is TRBD2 (7 bases). Germline CDR1 LNHNV, CDR2 YYDKDF (reference sequence). The germline V and J ends were trimmed by 6 bases and 2 bases, with 16 bases remaining between them. The CDR3 length is 15 residues. The CDR3 region has the DNA TGTGCCACCAGGGAGGGGGGGGCCATTCAAGAGACCCAGTACTTC. Amino acids: CATREGGAIQETQYF.

Regarding this clonotype: A much larger clone lies a single base off, so this may be a read error. J is TRBJ1-2 and V is TRBV29-1, with D hard to call. CDR3 length equals 13 residues. Per the germline V gene, CDR1 is SQVTM and CDR2 is ANQGSEA. The DNA of the CDR3 is TGCGGCGTTCGGGCGGGCGGCGGCTATGGCTACACCTTC. Its protein product is CGVRAGGGYGYTF.

This clonotype has a handful of counts. With a much larger clone just one base away, this may be a read error. The chain links TRBV4-1 to TRBJ2-5, with a possible D match to TRBD2 (6 bases). Germline CDR1 reads MGHRA; CDR2 reads YSYEKL. Trimming pared 4 bases from V and 5 bases from J, leaving 20 bases between. This CDR3 comprises 16 residues. The CDR3 sequence is CASSPRVLASRETQYF. Written as DNA, the CDR3 is TGCGCCAGCAGCCCGAGGGTACTAGCCTCCCGGGAGACCCAGTACTTC.

This clonotype was seen many times. This rearrangement joins TRBV28 to TRBJ2-3; 10 nucleotides align to TRBD2. Germline trimming cut 3 bases from V and 1 base from J; bases unmatched to any gene: 4. The CDR3 sequence is 16 residues long. In germline, CDR1 is MDHEN, CDR2 SYDVKM. The CDR3, as DNA: TGTGCCAGCAGTTTCTCAGCGGGAGGGGGCACAGATACGCAGTATTTT. Protein: CASSFSAGGGTDTQYF.

The gene calls are TRBV12-3 or TRBV12-4 and TRBJ2-3, with D perhaps TRBD2 (5 bases). The V and J ends lost 4 bases and 4 bases respectively, with 15 bases between them. This CDR3 is 15 amino acids long. The CDR3 DNA follows: TGTGCCAGCAGTTCGGGAAGAGTGAGAGCAGATACGCAGTATTTT. Amino acids: CASSSGRVRADTQYF.

This clonotype was detected many times. The chain combines TRBV5-1 with TRBJ1-2; D is possibly TRBD1 (6 bases). Looked up from germline, CDR1 is SGHRS and CDR2 is YFSETQ. The CDR3 contains 15 residues. V lost 1 base to trimming and J lost 0 bases, with 10 bases between them. In DNA, the CDR3 is TGCGCCAGCAGCTTGTCACAGGGCGCTAACTATGGCTACACCTTC. This encodes CASSLSQGANYGYTF.

This rearrangement joins TRBV20-1 to TRBJ2-1; 9 positions agree with TRBD1. The CDR3 is 16 residues long. Germline CDR1 is DFQATT and CDR2 is SNEGSKA (reference sequence). J lost 1 base, V lost 4 bases, and 8 bases had no gene match. The DNA of the CDR3 is TGCAGTGCTACAAGAGCACAGGGGGCTTCCTACAATGAGCAGTTCTTC. This gives the protein CSATRAQGASYNEQFF.